This T cell receptor (beta chain) appears in the sequencing data of a study of metastatic and nonmetastatic thyroid tumors. Study-level background: The study looked at repertoires side by side in blood and in tumor or nodule tissue from malignant and benign thyroid patients.

In the study's own analysis: Clinicopathological groups supplied CDR3 differences that were used to build a distant-metastasis classifier for papillary thyroid cancer. TCRdb reprocessed the PCR reads using MiXCR. TCRdb's processing, not the study's, gives the V and J calls here. The repertoire holds 21,000 or so clones, over 25% seen once, with over 12% in the top ten. A remark on this clone: Antigen specificity is unknown.

Per germline, CDR1 SEHNR and CDR2 FQNEAQ (reference sequence). Trimming pared 2 bases from V and 2 bases from J, leaving 4 bases between. The CDR3 is 12 amino acids. None of the patients had undergone any treatment ahead of thyroid surgery. Regarding the study as a whole: When malignant thyroid tumors were compared with benign nodules, TCR beta diversity was reportedly significantly higher in the malignant tumors. This held in both blood and tumor samples.

The chain recombines TRBV7-9 with TRBJ2-7, with D unclear. This TCR was sampled from a male donor with papillary thyroid cancer or a benign thyroid nodule (not recorded which). Some clones in this sample may be carry-over from other donors' samples. The specimen sequenced was tumor tissue. The CDR3 DNA is TGTGCCAGCAGCTTAACGGCCTACGAGCAGTACTTC. Amino acid sequence: CASSLTAYEQYF.